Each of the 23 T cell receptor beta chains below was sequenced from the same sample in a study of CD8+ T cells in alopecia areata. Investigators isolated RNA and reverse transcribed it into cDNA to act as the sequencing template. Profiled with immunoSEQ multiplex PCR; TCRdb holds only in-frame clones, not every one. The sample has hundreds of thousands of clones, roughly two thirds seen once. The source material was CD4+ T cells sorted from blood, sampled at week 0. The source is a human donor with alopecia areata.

CDR3 sequence: CSATLRGTGELFF. Here the CDR3 DNA reads TGCAGCGCTACCCTTAGGGGGACCGGGGAGCTGTTTTTT. V gene TRBV29-1 combines with J gene TRBJ2-2, with D maybe TRBD1 (6 bases). The CDR3 is made up of 13 amino acids. CDR1 is SQVTM, CDR2 ANQGSEA, per germline. V was pared by 7 bases and J by 5 bases, with 14 bases between.

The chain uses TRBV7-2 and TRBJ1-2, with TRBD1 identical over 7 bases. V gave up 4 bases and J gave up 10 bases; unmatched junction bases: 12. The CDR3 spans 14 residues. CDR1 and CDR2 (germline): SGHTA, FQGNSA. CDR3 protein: CASSSDRVVQDYTF. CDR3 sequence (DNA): TGTGCCAGCAGCTCTGACAGGGTAGTACAGGACTACACCTTC.

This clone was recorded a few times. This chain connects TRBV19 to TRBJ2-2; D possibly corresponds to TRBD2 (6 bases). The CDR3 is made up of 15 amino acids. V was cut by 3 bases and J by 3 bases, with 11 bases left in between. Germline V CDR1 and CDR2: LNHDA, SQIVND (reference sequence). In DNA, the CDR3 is TGTGCCAGTAGTATTAGGCGGGGAGACACCGGGGAGCTGTTTTTT. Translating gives CASSIRRGDTGELFF.

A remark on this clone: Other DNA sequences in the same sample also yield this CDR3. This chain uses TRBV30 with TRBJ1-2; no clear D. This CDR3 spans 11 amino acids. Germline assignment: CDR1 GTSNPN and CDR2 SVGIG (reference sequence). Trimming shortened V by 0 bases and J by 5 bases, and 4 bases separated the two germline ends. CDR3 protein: CAWSVGYGYTF. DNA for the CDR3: TGTGCCTGGAGTGTAGGGTATGGCTACACCTTC.

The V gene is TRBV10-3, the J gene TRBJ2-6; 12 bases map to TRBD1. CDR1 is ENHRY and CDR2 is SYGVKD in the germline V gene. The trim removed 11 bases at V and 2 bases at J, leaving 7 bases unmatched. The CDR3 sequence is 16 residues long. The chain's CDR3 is CACRGQGATGANVLTF. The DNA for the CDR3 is TGTGCCTGCCGGGGACAGGGGGCGACTGGGGCCAACGTCCTGACTTTC.

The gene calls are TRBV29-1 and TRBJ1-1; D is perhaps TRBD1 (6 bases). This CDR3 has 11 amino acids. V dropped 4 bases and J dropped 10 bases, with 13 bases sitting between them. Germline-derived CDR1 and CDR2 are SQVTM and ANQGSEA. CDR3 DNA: TGCAGCGTTGGGTCAGCCAGGGGAGCTTTCTTT. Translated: CSVGSARGAFF.

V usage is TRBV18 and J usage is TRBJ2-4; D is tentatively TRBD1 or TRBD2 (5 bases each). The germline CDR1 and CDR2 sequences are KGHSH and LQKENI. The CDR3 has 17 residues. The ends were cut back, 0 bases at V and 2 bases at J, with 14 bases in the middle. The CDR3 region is CASSPPSSGTSKNIQYF. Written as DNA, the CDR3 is TGTGCCAGCTCACCACCTTCATCAGGGACGTCCAAAAACATTCAGTACTTC.

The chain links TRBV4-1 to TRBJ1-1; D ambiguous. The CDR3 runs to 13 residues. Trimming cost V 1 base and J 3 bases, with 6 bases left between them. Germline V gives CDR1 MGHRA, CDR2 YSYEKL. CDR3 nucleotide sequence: TGCGCCAGCAGCCAAGGAGGCTACACTGAAGCTTTCTTT. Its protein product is CASSQGGYTEAFF.

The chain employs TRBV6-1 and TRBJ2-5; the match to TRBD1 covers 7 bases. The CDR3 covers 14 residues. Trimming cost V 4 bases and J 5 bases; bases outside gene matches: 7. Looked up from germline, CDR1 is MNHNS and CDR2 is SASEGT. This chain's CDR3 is CASSGQGSWETQYF. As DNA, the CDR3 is TGTGCCAGCAGTGGACAGGGTTCCTGGGAGACCCAGTACTTC.

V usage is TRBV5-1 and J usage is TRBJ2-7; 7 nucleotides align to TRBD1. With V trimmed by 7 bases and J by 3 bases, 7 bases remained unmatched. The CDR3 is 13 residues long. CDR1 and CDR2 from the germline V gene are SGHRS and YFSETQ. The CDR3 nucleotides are TGCGCCAGCGGTGCTCAGGGGGTCTACGAGCAGTACTTC. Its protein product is CASGAQGVYEQYF. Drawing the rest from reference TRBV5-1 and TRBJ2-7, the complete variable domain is KAGVTQTPRYLIKTRGQQVTLSCSPISGHRSVSWYQQTPGQGLQFLFEYFSETQRNKGNFPGRFSGRQFSNSRSEMNVSTLELGDSALYLCASGAQGVYEQYFGPGTRLTVT.

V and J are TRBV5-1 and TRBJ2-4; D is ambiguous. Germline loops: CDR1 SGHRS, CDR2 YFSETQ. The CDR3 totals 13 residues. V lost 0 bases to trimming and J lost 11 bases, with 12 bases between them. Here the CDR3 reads CASSLGPRVVQYF. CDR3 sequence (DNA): TGCGCCAGCAGCTTGGGGCCCCGAGTGGTTCAGTACTTC.

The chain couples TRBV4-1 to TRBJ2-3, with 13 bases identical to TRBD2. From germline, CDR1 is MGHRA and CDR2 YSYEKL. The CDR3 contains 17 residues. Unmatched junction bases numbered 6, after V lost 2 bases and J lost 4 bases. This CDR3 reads CASSQLGLAGTSDTQYF. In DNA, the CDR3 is TGCGCCAGCAGCCAACTGGGACTAGCGGGGACCTCAGATACGCAGTATTTT.

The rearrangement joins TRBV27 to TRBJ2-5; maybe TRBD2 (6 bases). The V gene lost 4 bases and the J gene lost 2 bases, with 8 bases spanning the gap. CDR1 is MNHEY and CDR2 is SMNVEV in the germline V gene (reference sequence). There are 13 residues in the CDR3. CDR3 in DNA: TGTGCCAGCAGTTCCCGGGGGCAAGAGACCCAGTACTTC. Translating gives CASSSRGQETQYF.

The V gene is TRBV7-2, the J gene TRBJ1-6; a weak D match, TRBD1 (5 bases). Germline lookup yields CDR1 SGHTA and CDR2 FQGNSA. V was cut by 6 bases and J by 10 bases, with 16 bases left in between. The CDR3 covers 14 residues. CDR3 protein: CASSFRVEKSPLHF. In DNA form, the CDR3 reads TGTGCCAGCAGTTTCAGGGTGGAGAAGTCACCCCTCCACTTT.

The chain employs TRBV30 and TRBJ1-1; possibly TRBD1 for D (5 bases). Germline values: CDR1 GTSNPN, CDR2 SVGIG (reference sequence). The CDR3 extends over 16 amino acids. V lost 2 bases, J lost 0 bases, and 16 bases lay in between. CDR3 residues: CAWSPVGVGLNTEAFF. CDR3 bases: TGTGCCTGGAGTCCGGTAGGGGTCGGTTTGAACACTGAAGCTTTCTTT.

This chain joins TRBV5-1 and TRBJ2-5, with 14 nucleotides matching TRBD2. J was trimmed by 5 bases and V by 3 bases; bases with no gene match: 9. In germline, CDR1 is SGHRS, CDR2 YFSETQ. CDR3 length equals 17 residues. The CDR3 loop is CASSSLRTSGGLETQYF. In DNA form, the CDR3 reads TGCGCCAGCAGCTCGCTACGGACTAGCGGGGGGCTGGAGACCCAGTACTTC.

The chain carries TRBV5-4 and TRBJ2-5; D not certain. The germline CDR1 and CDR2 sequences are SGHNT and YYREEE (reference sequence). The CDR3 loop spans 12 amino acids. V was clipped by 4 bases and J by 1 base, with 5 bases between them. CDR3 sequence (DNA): TGTGCCAGCAGCCAGACCCAAGAGACCCAGTACTTC. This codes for CASSQTQETQYF.

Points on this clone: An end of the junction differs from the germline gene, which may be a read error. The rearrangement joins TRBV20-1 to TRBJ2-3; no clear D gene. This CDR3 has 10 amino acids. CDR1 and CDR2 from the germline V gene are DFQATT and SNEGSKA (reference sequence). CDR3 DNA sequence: TGCAGTGCCCCTTCAGAGACGCAGTATTTT. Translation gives CSAPSETQYF.

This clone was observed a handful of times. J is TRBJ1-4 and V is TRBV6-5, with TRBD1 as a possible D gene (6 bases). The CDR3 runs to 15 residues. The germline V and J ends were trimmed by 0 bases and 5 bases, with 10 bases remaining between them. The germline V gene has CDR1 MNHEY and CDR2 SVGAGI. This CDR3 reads CASSYSGGANEKLFF. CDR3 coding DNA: TGTGCCAGCAGTTACTCCGGGGGCGCGAATGAAAAACTGTTTTTT.

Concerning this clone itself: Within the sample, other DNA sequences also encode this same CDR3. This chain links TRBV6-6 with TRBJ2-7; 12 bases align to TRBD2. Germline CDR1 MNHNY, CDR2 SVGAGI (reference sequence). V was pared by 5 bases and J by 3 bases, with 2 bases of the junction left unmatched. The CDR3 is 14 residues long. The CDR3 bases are TGTGCCAGCAGTCGGACTAGCGGGGTCTACGAGCAGTACTTC. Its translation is CASSRTSGVYEQYF.

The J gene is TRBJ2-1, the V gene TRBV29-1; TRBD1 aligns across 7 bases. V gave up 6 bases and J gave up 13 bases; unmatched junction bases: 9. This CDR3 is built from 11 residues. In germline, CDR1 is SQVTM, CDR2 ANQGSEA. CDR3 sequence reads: CSVLSGGSQFF. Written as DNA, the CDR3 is TGCAGCGTCCTCTCAGGGGGTTCCCAGTTCTTC.

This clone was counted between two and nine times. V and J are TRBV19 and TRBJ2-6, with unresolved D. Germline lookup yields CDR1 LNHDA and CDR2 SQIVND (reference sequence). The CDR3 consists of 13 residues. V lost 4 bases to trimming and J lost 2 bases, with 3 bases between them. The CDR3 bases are TGTGCCAGTAGTACAGCTGGGGCCAACGTCCTGACTTTC. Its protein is CASSTAGANVLTF.

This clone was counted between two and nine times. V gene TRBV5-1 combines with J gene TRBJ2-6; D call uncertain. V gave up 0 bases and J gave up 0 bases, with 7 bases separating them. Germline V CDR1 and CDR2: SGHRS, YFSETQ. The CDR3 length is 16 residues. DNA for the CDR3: TGCGCCAGCAGCTTGGCCTACCCCTCTGGGGCCAACGTCCTGACTTTC. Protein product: CASSLAYPSGANVLTF. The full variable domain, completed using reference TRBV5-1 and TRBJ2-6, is KAGVTQTPRYLIKTRGQQVTLSCSPISGHRSVSWYQQTPGQGLQFLFEYFSETQRNKGNFPGRFSGRQFSNSRSEMNVSTLELGDSALYLCASSLAYPSGANVLTFGAGSRLTVL.